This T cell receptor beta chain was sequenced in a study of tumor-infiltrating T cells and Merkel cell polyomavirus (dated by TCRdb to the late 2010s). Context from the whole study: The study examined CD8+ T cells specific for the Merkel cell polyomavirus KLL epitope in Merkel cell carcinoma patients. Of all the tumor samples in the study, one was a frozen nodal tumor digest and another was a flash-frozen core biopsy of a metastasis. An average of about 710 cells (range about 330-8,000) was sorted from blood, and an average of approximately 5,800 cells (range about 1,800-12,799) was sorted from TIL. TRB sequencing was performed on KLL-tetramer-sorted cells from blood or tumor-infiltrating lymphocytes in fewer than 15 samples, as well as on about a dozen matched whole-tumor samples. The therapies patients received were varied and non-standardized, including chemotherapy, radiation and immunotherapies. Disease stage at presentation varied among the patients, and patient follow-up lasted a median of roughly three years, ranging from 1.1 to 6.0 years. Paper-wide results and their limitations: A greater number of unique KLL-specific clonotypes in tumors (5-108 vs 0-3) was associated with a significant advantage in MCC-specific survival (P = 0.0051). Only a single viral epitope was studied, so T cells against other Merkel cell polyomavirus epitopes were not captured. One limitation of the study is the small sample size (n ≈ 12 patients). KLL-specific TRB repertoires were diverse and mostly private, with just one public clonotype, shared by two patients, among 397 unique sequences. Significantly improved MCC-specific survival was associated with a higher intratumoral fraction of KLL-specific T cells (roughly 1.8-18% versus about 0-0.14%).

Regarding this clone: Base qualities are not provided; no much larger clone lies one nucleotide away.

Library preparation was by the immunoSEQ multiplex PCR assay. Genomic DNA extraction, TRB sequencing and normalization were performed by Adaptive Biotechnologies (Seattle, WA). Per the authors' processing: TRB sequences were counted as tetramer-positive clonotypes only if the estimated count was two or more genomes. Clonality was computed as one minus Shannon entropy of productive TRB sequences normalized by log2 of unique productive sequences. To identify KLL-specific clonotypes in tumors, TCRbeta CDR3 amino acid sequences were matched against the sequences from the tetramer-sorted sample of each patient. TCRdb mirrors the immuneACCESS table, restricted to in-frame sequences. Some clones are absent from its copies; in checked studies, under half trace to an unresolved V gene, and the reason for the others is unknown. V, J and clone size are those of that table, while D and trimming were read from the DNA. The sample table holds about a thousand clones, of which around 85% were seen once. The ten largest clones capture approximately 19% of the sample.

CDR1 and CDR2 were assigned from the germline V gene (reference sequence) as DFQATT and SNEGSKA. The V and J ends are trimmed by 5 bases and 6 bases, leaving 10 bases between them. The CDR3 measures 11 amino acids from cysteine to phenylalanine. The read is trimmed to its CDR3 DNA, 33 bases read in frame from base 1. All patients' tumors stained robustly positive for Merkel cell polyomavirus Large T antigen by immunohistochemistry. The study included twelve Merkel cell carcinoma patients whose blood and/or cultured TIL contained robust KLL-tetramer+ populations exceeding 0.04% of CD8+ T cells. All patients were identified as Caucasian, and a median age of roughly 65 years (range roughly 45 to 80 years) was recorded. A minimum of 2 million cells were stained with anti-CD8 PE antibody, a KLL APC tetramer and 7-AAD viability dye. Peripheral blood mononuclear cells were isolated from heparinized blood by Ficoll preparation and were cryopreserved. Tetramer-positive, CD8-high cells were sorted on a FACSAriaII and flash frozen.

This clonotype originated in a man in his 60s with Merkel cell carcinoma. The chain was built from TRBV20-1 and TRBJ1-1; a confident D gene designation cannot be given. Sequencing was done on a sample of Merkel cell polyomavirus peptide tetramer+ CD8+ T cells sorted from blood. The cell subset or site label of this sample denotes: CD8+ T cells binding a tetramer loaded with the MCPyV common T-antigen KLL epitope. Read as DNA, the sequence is TGCAGTGCTCCTACCGGAGCTGAAGCTTTCTTT. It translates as CSAPTGAEAFF.